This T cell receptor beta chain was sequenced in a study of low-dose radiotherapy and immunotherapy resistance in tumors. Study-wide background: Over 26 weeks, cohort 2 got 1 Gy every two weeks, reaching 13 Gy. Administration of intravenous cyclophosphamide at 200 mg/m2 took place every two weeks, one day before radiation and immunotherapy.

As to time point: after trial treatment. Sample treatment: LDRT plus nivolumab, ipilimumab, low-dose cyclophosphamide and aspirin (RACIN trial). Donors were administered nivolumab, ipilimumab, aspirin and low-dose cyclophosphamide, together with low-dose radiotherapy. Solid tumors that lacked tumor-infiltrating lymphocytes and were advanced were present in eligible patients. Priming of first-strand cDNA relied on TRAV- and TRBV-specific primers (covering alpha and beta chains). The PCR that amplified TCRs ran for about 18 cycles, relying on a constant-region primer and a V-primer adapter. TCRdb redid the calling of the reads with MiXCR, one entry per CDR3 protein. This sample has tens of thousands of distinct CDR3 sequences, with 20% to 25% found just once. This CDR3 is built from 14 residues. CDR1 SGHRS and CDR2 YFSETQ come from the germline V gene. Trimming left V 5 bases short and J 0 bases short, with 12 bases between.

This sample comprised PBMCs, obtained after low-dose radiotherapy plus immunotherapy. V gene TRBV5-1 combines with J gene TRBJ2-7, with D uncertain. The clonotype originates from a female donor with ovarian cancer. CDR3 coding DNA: TGCGCCAGCAGTTATGACGGATACTCCTACGAGCAGTACTTC. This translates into CASSYDGYSYEQYF.